The clone carrying this T cell receptor beta chain has more than one count but fewer than ten. Its specificity is unknown. This beta chain represents an off-target read in a library built for alpha chains; its size is of limited meaning. Time point denoted: sample taken at primary tumor resection. TCRdb itself ran the 5' RACE reads through MiXCR, one entry per CDR3 protein. The data contain approximately 1,200 distinct CDR3 sequences, about 29% of them singletons. The CDR3 is 14 amino acids. V trimming: 6 bases; J trimming: 2 bases; junction bases outside the gene matches: 10. Germline CDR1 and CDR2: DFQATT and SNEGSKA (reference sequence). This entry comes from a study of spatial heterogeneity in lung cancer. Study-wide background: The average appearance count of each unique TCR and UMI combination in raw reads was more than nine. Findings and caveats of the study: Mutation tallies in tumors tracked expanded intratumoral alpha and beta TCR counts.

This receptor was obtained from a male donor with early-stage non-small cell lung cancer. V gene TRBV20-1 combines with J gene TRBJ2-7; 7 bases align to TRBD1. This specimen was lung tumor tissue, taken at surgery. The CDR3 reads CSAIRDSYTYEQYF. The CDR3 region has the DNA TGCAGTGCCATAAGGGACAGTTACACCTACGAGCAGTACTTC.